The clone carrying this T cell receptor beta chain was detected only a few times. The germline V gene has CDR1 SNHLY and CDR2 FYNNEI. The CDR3 totals 16 residues. V lost 1 base, J lost 0 bases, and 13 bases lay in between. This record belongs to a study of patients and donors after allogeneic stem cell transplantation. One entry per CDR3 protein, called by TCRdb with MiXCR from the RT-PCR reads. The data hold roughly 960,000 distinct CDR3 sequences, with about 20% observed a single time. The source is a human donor who was either an allogeneic HSCT recipient or a stem cell or donor lymphocyte infusion donor (not recorded which). It is not recorded whose cells these are; they may come from a transplant donor. The chain links TRBV2 to TRBJ2-7, with D possibly being TRBD1 (6 bases). The sample was blood, either unsorted or a sorted T cell fraction (not recorded which). DNA of the CDR3: TGTGCCAGCAGTGAAGAGGGACCAGGGGTCTCCTACGAGCAGTACTTC. Its translation is CASSEEGPGVSYEQYF. The variable domain in full, completed from reference TRBV2 and TRBJ2-7, reads EPEVTQTPSHQVTQMGQEVILRCVPISNHLYFYWYRQILGQKVEFLVSFYNNEISEKSEIFDDQFSVERPDGSNFTLKIRSTKLEDSAMYFCASSEEGPGVSYEQYFGPGTRLTVT.